These T cell receptor beta chains were read from a single sample in a study of a mutant IDH1 vaccine in newly diagnosed glioma. Assay used: immunoSEQ multiplex PCR; TCRdb lists only in-frame clones, some missing. Of tens of thousands of clones listed, 81% are singletons. Their cognate antigens are unknown. This specimen consisted of PBMCs, obtained from a glioma patient whose treatment included an IDH1 peptide vaccine. These receptors were obtained from a man aged 35 to 55 with glioma. The CDR3 runs from the conserved cysteine through the conserved F or W. A D gene is named only where the DNA matches it firmly. Rows give clone size only sometimes, using once, few, many, or a class for an expanded clone.

CDR3aa: CASSLGPSGANVLTF
CDR3nt: TGTGCCAGCAGTTTAGGCCCCTCTGGGGCCAACGTCCTGACTTTC
j_gene: TRBJ2-6
d_gene: .
v_gene: TRBV28
abundance: .

CDR3aa: CASSNAPDGYTF
CDR3nt: TGCGCCTCCTCCAATGCGCCGGATGGCTACACCTTC
j_gene: TRBJ1-2
d_gene: .
v_gene: TRBV5-1
abundance: .

CDR3aa: CASSIAGVIPNTEAFF
CDR3nt: TGTGCCAGTAGTATAGCGGGGGTCATCCCGAACACTGAAGCTTTCTTT
j_gene: TRBJ1-1
d_gene: .
v_gene: TRBV19
abundance: .

CDR3aa: CASSRGPDYEQYF
CDR3nt: TGTGCCAGCAGCCGGGGCCCTGACTACGAGCAGTACTTC
j_gene: TRBJ2-7
d_gene: .
v_gene: TRBV27
abundance: .

CDR3aa: CASSLGGGYTGELFF
CDR3nt: TGTGCCAGCAGTTTAGGCGGGGGGTACACCGGGGAGCTGTTTTTT
j_gene: TRBJ2-2
d_gene: TRBD2
v_gene: TRBV27
abundance: .

CDR3aa: CASSKGPPSGELFF
CDR3nt: TGTGCCAGCAGCAAGGGACCCCCAAGCGGGGAGCTGTTTTTT
j_gene: TRBJ2-2
d_gene: .
v_gene: TRBV7-2
abundance: .

CDR3aa: CASSQPSLLAGGPTTGELFF
CDR3nt: TGCGCCAGCAGTCAACCCTCCCTACTAGCGGGGGGGCCTACCACCGGGGAGCTGTTTTTT
j_gene: TRBJ2-2
d_gene: TRBD2
v_gene: TRBV23-1
abundance: .

CDR3aa: CSAPSLVEQFF
CDR3nt: TGCAGTGCTCCCTCGCTTGTCGAGCAGTTCTTC
j_gene: TRBJ2-1
d_gene: .
v_gene: TRBV20-1
abundance: once

CDR3aa: CASSSGTGNEKLFF
CDR3nt: TGTGCCAGCAGTTCCGGGACAGGGAACGAAAAACTGTTTTTT
j_gene: TRBJ1-4
d_gene: TRBD1
v_gene: TRBV6-5
abundance: .

CDR3aa: CASSLAETQYF
CDR3nt: TGCGCCAGCAGCTTGGCGGAGACCCAGTACTTC
j_gene: TRBJ2-5
d_gene: .
v_gene: TRBV5-1
abundance: few

CDR3aa: CAISDRTGDSNQPQHF
CDR3nt: TGTGCCATCAGTGACCGGACAGGGGATAGCAATCAGCCCCAGCATTTT
j_gene: TRBJ1-5
d_gene: TRBD1
v_gene: TRBV10-3
abundance: .

CDR3aa: CASSSGVTDTQYF
CDR3nt: TGCGCCAGCAGTTCTGGGGTCACAGATACGCAGTATTTT
j_gene: TRBJ2-3
d_gene: .
v_gene: TRBV5-1
abundance: .

CDR3aa: CASSFGQGRNEKLFF
CDR3nt: TGTGCCAGCAGTTTCGGACAGGGAAGGAATGAAAAACTGTTTTTT
j_gene: TRBJ1-4
d_gene: TRBD1
v_gene: TRBV28
abundance: .

CDR3aa: CASSLPPGGPYEQYF
CDR3nt: TGTGCCAGCAGCTTACCCCCAGGGGGCCCCTACGAGCAGTACTTC
j_gene: TRBJ2-7
d_gene: TRBD1
v_gene: TRBV7-9
abundance: .

CDR3aa: CASSHGTGQETQYF
CDR3nt: TGTGCCAGCAGCCACGGGACAGGCCAAGAGACCCAGTACTTC
j_gene: TRBJ2-5
d_gene: TRBD1
v_gene: TRBV7-9
abundance: .

CDR3aa: CASSRDRQQDTQYF
CDR3nt: TGTGCCAGCAGCAGGGACCGGCAACAGGATACGCAGTATTTT
j_gene: TRBJ2-3
d_gene: .
v_gene: TRBV7-2
abundance: few

CDR3aa: CASSFGTGLPQHF
CDR3nt: TGTGCCAGCAGTTTCGGGACAGGGTTGCCCCAGCATTTT
j_gene: TRBJ1-5
d_gene: TRBD1
v_gene: TRBV27
abundance: .

CDR3aa: CAWSERAGQPQHF
CDR3nt: TGTGCCTGGAGTGAAAGGGCAGGACAGCCCCAGCATTTT
j_gene: TRBJ1-5
d_gene: .
v_gene: TRBV30
abundance: .

CDR3aa: CASSLEILSSGQYF
CDR3nt: TGCGCCAGCAGCTTGGAAATACTCTCCTCGGGGCAGTACTTC
j_gene: TRBJ2-7
d_gene: .
v_gene: TRBV5-1
abundance: .

CDR3aa: CASSRLRAGTGINEQYF
CDR3nt: TGTGCCAGCAGCCGACTCCGGGCCGGGACAGGGATCAACGAGCAGTACTTC
j_gene: TRBJ2-7
d_gene: TRBD1
v_gene: TRBV4-2
abundance: few

CDR3aa: CSVVPGGTGELFF
CDR3nt: TGCAGCGTTGTTCCGGGGGGCACCGGGGAGCTGTTTTTT
j_gene: TRBJ2-2
d_gene: TRBD2
v_gene: TRBV29-1
abundance: .

CDR3aa: CASSLVKGELSYTF
CDR3nt: TGTGCCAGCAGCTTAGTAAAGGGGGAACTCAGCTACACCTTC
j_gene: TRBJ1-2
d_gene: .
v_gene: TRBV7-2
abundance: .

CDR3aa: CASSYPRGFENEQFF
CDR3nt: TGTGCCAGCAGTTACCCCAGGGGTTTCGAGAATGAGCAGTTCTTC
j_gene: TRBJ2-1
d_gene: .
v_gene: TRBV6-5
abundance: .

CDR3aa: CASSHPGADTQYF
CDR3nt: TGCGCCAGCAGCCACCCAGGGGCAGATACGCAGTATTTT
j_gene: TRBJ2-3
d_gene: .
v_gene: TRBV4-3
abundance: .

CDR3aa: CASSLEGTSGYNEQFF
CDR3nt: TGTGCCAGCAGTTTAGAGGGGACTAGCGGCTACAATGAGCAGTTCTTC
j_gene: TRBJ2-1
d_gene: TRBD2
v_gene: TRBV27
abundance: once

CDR3aa: CASSLTGAGEQYF
CDR3nt: TGTGCCAGCAGCTTAACAGGGGCGGGCGAGCAGTACTTC
j_gene: TRBJ2-7
d_gene: TRBD1
v_gene: TRBV5-5
abundance: .

CDR3aa: CASTYDSKTQYF
CDR3nt: TGTGCCAGCACGTACGACAGTAAGACCCAGTACTTC
j_gene: TRBJ2-5
d_gene: .
v_gene: TRBV2
abundance: once

CDR3aa: CASSPTGHLEKLFF
CDR3nt: TGTGCCAGCAGCCCGACAGGACATTTAGAAAAACTGTTTTTT
j_gene: TRBJ1-4
d_gene: .
v_gene: TRBV7-2
abundance: .

CDR3aa: CASTHRDKISGNTIYF
CDR3nt: TGTGCCAGTACCCACCGGGACAAAATATCTGGAAACACCATATATTTT
j_gene: TRBJ1-3
d_gene: .
v_gene: TRBV19
abundance: .

CDR3aa: CASSLAGTAPRGETQYF
CDR3nt: TGTGCCAGCAGCTTAGCCGGGACAGCTCCTCGGGGGGAGACCCAGTACTTC
j_gene: TRBJ2-5
d_gene: .
v_gene: TRBV5-8
abundance: .

CDR3aa: CASSPYPGGTYEQYF
CDR3nt: TGTGCCAGCTCACCATATCCAGGGGGAACCTACGAGCAGTACTTC
j_gene: TRBJ2-7
d_gene: TRBD1
v_gene: TRBV18
abundance: once

CDR3aa: CASSQDMGSGNTIYF
CDR3nt: TGCGCCAGCAGCCAAGATATGGGGTCTGGAAACACCATATATTTT
j_gene: TRBJ1-3
d_gene: .
v_gene: TRBV4-3
abundance: .

CDR3aa: CASSGYGGSLSTDTQYF
CDR3nt: TGTGCCAGCAGTGGATATGGGGGCTCACTTTCCACAGATACGCAGTATTTT
j_gene: TRBJ2-3
d_gene: .
v_gene: TRBV28
abundance: .

CDR3aa: CASSWGVGRETQYF
CDR3nt: TGTGCCAGTAGTTGGGGGGTGGGTCGGGAGACCCAGTACTTC
j_gene: TRBJ2-5
d_gene: .
v_gene: TRBV19
abundance: .

CDR3aa: CASSEYSTALGETQYF
CDR3nt: TGTGCCAGCAGTGAATACAGTACAGCCTTGGGCGAGACCCAGTACTTC
j_gene: TRBJ2-5
d_gene: .
v_gene: TRBV25-1
abundance: .

CDR3aa: CASSSLGQGTYESYEQYF
CDR3nt: TGTGCTAGCAGCTCCCTGGGACAGGGAACGTACGAGTCCTACGAGCAGTACTTC
j_gene: TRBJ2-7
d_gene: TRBD1
v_gene: TRBV7-7
abundance: .

CDR3aa: CASSWGQGVGEQYF
CDR3nt: TGCGCCAGCAGCTGGGGACAGGGGGTGGGCGAGCAGTACTTC
j_gene: TRBJ2-7
d_gene: TRBD1
v_gene: TRBV5-1
abundance: once

CDR3aa: CASSRTVGQPQHF
CDR3nt: TGTGCCAGCTCCCGGACGGTCGGCCAGCCCCAGCATTTT
j_gene: TRBJ1-5
d_gene: .
v_gene: TRBV18
abundance: .

CDR3aa: CASSLFANSYEQYF
CDR3nt: TGTGCCAGCAGCTTATTCGCCAACTCCTACGAGCAGTACTTC
j_gene: TRBJ2-7
d_gene: .
v_gene: TRBV7-2
abundance: .

CDR3aa: CASSLQGFKYEQYF
CDR3nt: TGCGCCAGCAGCTTACAGGGGTTCAAGTACGAGCAGTACTTC
j_gene: TRBJ2-7
d_gene: TRBD1
v_gene: TRBV5-1
abundance: few

CDR3aa: CASSRPGIEKLFF
CDR3nt: TGTGCCAGCAGCCGCCCCGGGATTGAAAAACTGTTTTTT
j_gene: TRBJ1-4
d_gene: .
v_gene: TRBV7-2
abundance: .

CDR3aa: CASSLRETSGSGEQYF
CDR3nt: TGTGCCAGCTCGCTCAGGGAGACTAGCGGGAGTGGTGAGCAGTACTTC
j_gene: TRBJ2-7
d_gene: TRBD2
v_gene: TRBV18
abundance: .

CDR3aa: CASSPAGPLRLANYGYTF
CDR3nt: TGTGCCAGCAGCCCAGCGGGTCCTCTAAGACTAGCTAACTATGGCTACACCTTC
j_gene: TRBJ1-2
d_gene: .
v_gene: TRBV7-9
abundance: .

CDR3aa: CATSRAGVSAEAFF
CDR3nt: TGTGCCACCAGCAGAGCCGGGGTTAGTGCTGAAGCTTTCTTT
j_gene: TRBJ1-1
d_gene: .
v_gene: TRBV15
abundance: few

CDR3aa: CASSLIQNTEAFF
CDR3nt: TGTGCCAGCAGCTTGATCCAGAACACTGAAGCTTTCTTT
j_gene: TRBJ1-1
d_gene: .
v_gene: TRBV5-4
abundance: .

CDR3aa: CASRKTGGNEQFF
CDR3nt: TGCGCCAGCAGGAAAACAGGGGGCAATGAGCAGTTCTTC
j_gene: TRBJ2-1
d_gene: TRBD1
v_gene: TRBV5-1
abundance: .

CDR3aa: CASGYGGANVLTF
CDR3nt: TGCGCCAGCGGGTATGGTGGGGCCAACGTCCTGACTTTC
j_gene: TRBJ2-6
d_gene: .
v_gene: TRBV5-1
abundance: few

CDR3aa: CASSEQGRSYNSPLHF
CDR3nt: TGTGCCAGCAGTGAACAGGGACGCTCCTATAATTCACCCCTCCACTTT
j_gene: TRBJ1-6
d_gene: .
v_gene: TRBV6-1
abundance: .

CDR3aa: CASSATGNYGYTF
CDR3nt: TGCGCCAGCAGCGCGACAGGAAACTATGGCTACACCTTC
j_gene: TRBJ1-2
d_gene: .
v_gene: TRBV5-1
abundance: .

CDR3aa: CASSQDLVGQDTIYF
CDR3nt: TGCGCCAGCAGCCAAGACCTTGTTGGACAGGACACCATATATTTT
j_gene: TRBJ1-3
d_gene: TRBD1
v_gene: TRBV4-3
abundance: .

CDR3aa: CASSFGTGTTNEKLFF
CDR3nt: TGCGCCAGCAGCTTCGGGACAGGGACAACTAATGAAAAACTGTTTTTT
j_gene: TRBJ1-4
d_gene: TRBD1
v_gene: TRBV5-1
abundance: .